This T cell receptor (beta chain) was captured in a study of T-cell reconstitution after alpha-beta-depleted transplantation in children. Broader study findings: For some patients, TCRbeta diversity was high at day 60 because of recipient T cells and thymic progenitors that survived.

Many counts were recorded for this clonotype. No antigen is known for it. Unique molecular identifiers were incorporated when the TCRbeta library was constructed. TCRdb itself ran the PCR reads through MiXCR, one entry per CDR3 protein. Of 250,000 to 300,000 distinct CDR3 sequences listed, roughly 9.1% were seen once; the top ten hold just under 7.5%. Germline CDR1 reads SEHNR; CDR2 reads FQNEAQ (reference sequence). V gave up 5 bases and J gave up 7 bases; unmatched junction bases: 6. CDR3 size: 14 residues. Here the sequenced sample was PBMCs, taken before TCRalphabeta/CD19-depleted stem cell transplant. The sequence was collected from a boy less than two years old with acute myeloid leukemia, due to receive a stem cell transplant. The rearrangement links TRBV7-9 to TRBJ2-2; 8 bases match TRBD1. CDR3 coding DNA: TGTGCCAGCAGCAGGAGACAGGGGAGCGGGGAGCTGTTTTTT. This gives the protein CASSRRQGSGELFF.